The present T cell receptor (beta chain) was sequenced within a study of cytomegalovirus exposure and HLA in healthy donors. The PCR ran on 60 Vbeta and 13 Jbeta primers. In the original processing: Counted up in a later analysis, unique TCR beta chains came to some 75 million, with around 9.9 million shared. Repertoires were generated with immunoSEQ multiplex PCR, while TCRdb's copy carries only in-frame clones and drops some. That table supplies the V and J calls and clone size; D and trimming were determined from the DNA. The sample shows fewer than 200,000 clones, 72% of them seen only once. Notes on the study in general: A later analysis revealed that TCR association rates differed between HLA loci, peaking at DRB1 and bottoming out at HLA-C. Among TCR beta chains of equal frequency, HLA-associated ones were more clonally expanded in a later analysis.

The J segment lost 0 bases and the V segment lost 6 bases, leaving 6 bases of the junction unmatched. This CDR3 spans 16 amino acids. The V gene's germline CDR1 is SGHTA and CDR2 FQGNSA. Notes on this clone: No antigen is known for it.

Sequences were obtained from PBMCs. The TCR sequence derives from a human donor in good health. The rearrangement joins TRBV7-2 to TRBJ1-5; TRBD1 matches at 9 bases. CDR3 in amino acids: CASSTGTGRSNQPQHF. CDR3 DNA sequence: TGTGCCAGCAGTACCGGGACAGGGCGTAGCAATCAGCCCCAGCATTTT.